This record covers a single T cell receptor beta chain. Germline V CDR1 and CDR2: SGHAT, FQNNGV. J lost 7 bases, V lost 6 bases, and 7 bases had no gene match. This CDR3 is built from 16 residues. The sample originates from a study of beta chain features in type 1 diabetes. Expressed TCRB transcripts were sequenced because the isolated RNA had all been reverse transcribed beforehand. Using immunoSEQ multiplex PCR, the repertoire was profiled, and TCRdb retains in-frame clones only, with some absent. The table lists about 110,000 clones, approximately 37% of them singletons. The chain carries TRBV11-2 and TRBJ2-1; the match to TRBD2 covers 15 bases. Input material: stem cell memory CD4+ T cells from blood. This clonotype originated in a young woman in good health. The CDR3 reads CASRSPGLAGGNEQFF. DNA of the CDR3: TGTGCCAGCAGGTCCCCGGGACTAGCGGGAGGAAATGAGCAGTTCTTC.